One and the same sample provided the 32 T cell receptor beta chains below, sequenced in a study of T-cell memory formation after mild COVID-19. TCRdb called the 5' RACE reads again in MiXCR, with one record for every CDR3 protein. Seen here are fewer than 650,000 distinct CDR3 sequences, about 18% observed once, and the top ten hold around 7.8%. Sequences were obtained from PBMCs or a T cell subset sorted from them (not recorded which). The receptors shown here come from an adult woman who had mild COVID-19 (a few samples of this study predate the infection). Cell type and time point are not known.

V is TRBV9 and J is TRBJ1-1, with D unclear. The V gene's germline CDR1 is SGDLS and CDR2 YYNGEE. The CDR3 runs 13 residues. Deletions cut 0 bases from V and 2 bases from J, with 5 bases between. CDR3 region: CASSVGYNTEAFF. The CDR3 DNA reads as TGTGCCAGCAGCGTAGGGTATAACACTGAAGCTTTCTTT.

The chain is built from TRBV5-1 and TRBJ1-3, with D perhaps matching TRBD1 (5 bases). The germline V gene encodes CDR1 SGHRS and CDR2 YFSETQ. This CDR3 region has 13 residues. The germline V and J ends were trimmed by 4 bases and 9 bases, with 14 bases remaining between them. CDR3 sequence: CASSRGEEATIYF. CDR3 DNA: TGCGCCAGCAGCCGAGGGGAGGAAGCCACCATATATTTT.

This chain uses TRBV12-3 or TRBV12-4 with TRBJ1-2, with 9 bases fitting TRBD1. With V trimmed by 5 bases and J by 4 bases, 5 bases remained unmatched. The CDR3 has 14 amino acids. This chain's CDR3 is CASSPRTGVYGYTF. CDR3 nucleotide sequence: TGTGCCAGCAGTCCTCGGACAGGGGTCTATGGCTACACCTTC.

V gene TRBV6-1 combines with J gene TRBJ2-1; 7 bases map to TRBD2. There are 14 residues in the CDR3. V was pared by 6 bases and J by 1 base, with 3 bases of the junction left unmatched. Per the germline V gene, CDR1 is MNHNS and CDR2 is SASEGT. The CDR3 DNA sequence: TGTGCCAGCAGGGGGGGGAGATCCTACAATGAGCAGTTCTTC. Translated, it gives CASRGGRSYNEQFF.

This clonotype was detected a few times. The J gene is TRBJ1-5, the V gene TRBV27; tentative D call: TRBD1 (5 bases). The CDR3 is 16 residues long. With 1 base removed from V and 1 base from J, the gap between germline ends came to 11 bases. CDR1 is MNHEY, CDR2 SMNVEV, per germline (reference sequence). The CDR3 region has the DNA TGTGCCAGCAGTTTATGGGGCAGGGCGAGCAATCAGCCCCAGCATTTT. Translating gives CASSLWGRASNQPQHF.

The rearrangement links TRBV5-6 to TRBJ2-2; TRBD1 or TRBD2 may be the D gene (5 bases each). V lost 1 base and J 1 base, leaving 11 bases between the germline ends. The germline V gene encodes CDR1 SGHDT and CDR2 YYEEEE. The CDR3 is made up of 16 amino acids. CDR3 amino acids: CASSLYGTENTGELFF. The CDR3 DNA sequence: TGTGCCAGCAGCTTGTATGGGACGGAGAACACCGGGGAGCTGTTTTTT. The full variable domain, its missing parts supplied by reference TRBV5-6 and TRBJ2-2, is DAGVTQSPTHLIKTRGQQVTLRCSPKSGHDTVSWYQQALGQGPQFIFQYYEEEERQRGNFPDRFSGHQFPNYSSELNVNALLLGDSALYLCASSLYGTENTGELFFGEGSRLTVL.

The chain recombines TRBV15 with TRBJ2-7; D remains unclear. CDR1 is LNHNV and CDR2 is YYDKDF in the germline V gene (reference sequence). The CDR3 covers 14 residues. V gave up 8 bases and J gave up 0 bases, with 14 bases separating them. CDR3 nucleotides: TGTGCCACCGACTTAAGGGTCACCTCCTACGAGCAGTACTTC. Residues: CATDLRVTSYEQYF.

V gene TRBV5-1 combines with J gene TRBJ1-1; D possibly corresponds to TRBD1 (5 bases). This CDR3 spans 15 amino acids. The ends were cut back, 6 bases at V and 0 bases at J, with 15 bases in the middle. Per the germline V gene, CDR1 is SGHRS and CDR2 is YFSETQ. The CDR3 DNA sequence: TGCGCCAGCAAAATCGTCGGGGGGATGAACACTGAAGCTTTCTTT. It translates to CASKIVGGMNTEAFF. Drawing the rest from reference TRBV5-1 and TRBJ1-1, the complete variable domain is KAGVTQTPRYLIKTRGQQVTLSCSPISGHRSVSWYQQTPGQGLQFLFEYFSETQRNKGNFPGRFSGRQFSNSRSEMNVSTLELGDSALYLCASKIVGGMNTEAFFGQGTRLTVV.

The rearrangement uses TRBV27 and TRBJ1-2; possibly TRBD1 for D (5 bases). The CDR3 is 16 amino acids. V lost 1 base and J lost 0, with 12 bases in between. Germline V gives CDR1 MNHEY, CDR2 SMNVEV (reference sequence). DNA of the CDR3: TGTGCCAGCAGTTTATATAGCAGGGCAGCTAACTATGGCTACACCTTC. It yields the protein CASSLYSRAANYGYTF.

This clonotype was counted only a few times. The rearrangement uses TRBV15 and TRBJ1-1, with D perhaps TRBD1 (5 bases). Trimming took off 5 bases at V and 0 bases at J, with 13 bases between the two ends. Germline V gene lookup returns CDR1 LNHNV and CDR2 YYDKDF (reference sequence). The CDR3 has 15 residues. CDR3 nucleotide sequence: TGTGCCACCAGCGAATTTCGACAGTTGAACACTGAAGCTTTCTTT. This sequence encodes CATSEFRQLNTEAFF.

The chain carries TRBV24-1 and TRBJ1-1, with a tentative D call TRBD1 (5 bases). Germline assignment: CDR1 KGHDR and CDR2 SFDVKD. Trimming took off 4 bases at V and 2 bases at J, with 10 bases between the two ends. This CDR3 has 14 amino acids. The CDR3 region has the DNA TGTGCCACCAGTGACGCGGGGACTAACACTGAAGCTTTCTTT. Residues: CATSDAGTNTEAFF.

This clonotype occurred a few times. This sequence joins TRBV5-1 and TRBJ2-7; D is unresolved. The V gene's germline CDR1 is SGHRS and CDR2 YFSETQ. Trimming took 0 bases from V and 0 from J, leaving 10 bases between them. The CDR3 contains 15 residues. The CDR3 sequence: CASSLEADSSYEQYF. In nucleotides, the CDR3 is TGCGCCAGCAGCTTGGAGGCAGATAGCTCCTACGAGCAGTACTTC.

The genes are TRBV3-1 and TRBJ2-7, with unresolved D. V was cut by 5 bases and J by 7 bases, with 12 bases left in between. Germline V gene sequence: CDR1 LGHDT, CDR2 YNNKEL (reference sequence). The CDR3 totals 12 residues. The CDR3, as DNA: TGTGCCAGCAGCTCCCTCCTTAGGGAGCAGTACTTC. It codes for CASSSLLREQYF.

V usage is TRBV12-3 or TRBV12-4 and J usage is TRBJ2-1, with D possibly matching TRBD2 (6 bases). V lost 5 bases and J 5 bases, leaving 16 bases between the germline ends. This CDR3 comprises 15 residues. CDR3 protein: CASSQPPGLNNEQFF. CDR3 coding DNA: TGTGCCAGCAGTCAACCTCCGGGACTTAACAATGAGCAGTTCTTC.

Worth noting for this clonotype: A junction boundary mismatches the germline segment, possibly from a read error. The V call is TRBV20-1, the J call TRBJ2-1; possible D gene TRBD1, 5 bases. This CDR3 contains 15 residues. The germline V gene encodes CDR1 DFQATT and CDR2 SNEGSKA (reference sequence). CDR3 residues: CSAGDRGLIYNEQFF. The CDR3 nucleotides are TGCAGTGCTGGAGACAGAGGATTGATTTACAATGAGCAGTTCTTC.

V gene TRBV7-2 combines with J gene TRBJ1-2; D is unclear. This CDR3 spans 15 amino acids. Trimming stripped 1 base from V and 4 bases from J, with 13 bases between. Germline values: CDR1 SGHTA, CDR2 FQGNSA. The CDR3, as DNA: TGTGCCAGCAGCTTAGGGCCAGGAGAACTCTATGGCTACACCTTC. Amino acid sequence: CASSLGPGELYGYTF.

CDR3 region: CASSQDWGGPRGEQYF. In DNA form, the CDR3 reads TGTGCCAGCAGCCAAGATTGGGGCGGGCCCCGGGGGGAGCAGTACTTC. The chain employs TRBV14 and TRBJ2-7; TRBD2 is a possible D gene (6 bases). Germline V lookup: CDR1 SGHDN, CDR2 FVKESK. The CDR3 loop spans 16 amino acids. V lost 0 bases, J lost 7 bases, and 19 bases lay in between.

This clonotype turned up a few times. CDR3 DNA: TGCAGTGCTAGAGCACCCCATGAGCAGTTCTTC. Translating gives CSARAPHEQFF. The chain couples TRBV20-1 to TRBJ2-1, with unresolved D. Germline CDR1 is DFQATT and CDR2 is SNEGSKA (reference sequence). CDR3 length: 11 amino acids. V dropped 1 base and J dropped 8 bases, with 6 bases sitting between them.

This clonotype turned up a few times. The chain uses TRBV5-6 and TRBJ1-5, with D possibly being TRBD1 (6 bases). The CDR3 spans 14 residues. Looked up from germline, CDR1 is SGHDT and CDR2 is YYEEEE. V shed 5 bases and J shed 4 bases, with 13 bases lying between them. CDR3 DNA: TGTGCCAGCAGTGACGGGACAAGAAATCAGCCCCAGCATTTT. Translating gives CASSDGTRNQPQHF.

This clonotype turned up a few times. The CDR3 DNA follows: TGTGCCAGCAGCCGGACAGGGCGGGGGACCGGGGAGCTGTTTTTT. It yields the protein CASSRTGRGTGELFF. The V gene is TRBV5-6, the J gene TRBJ2-2, with D perhaps TRBD1 (8 bases). The CDR3 is 15 residues long. Per germline, CDR1 SGHDT and CDR2 YYEEEE. Trimming cost V 4 bases and J 5 bases, with 15 bases left between them. The whole variable domain, remainder taken from reference TRBV5-6 and TRBJ2-2, is DAGVTQSPTHLIKTRGQQVTLRCSPKSGHDTVSWYQQALGQGPQFIFQYYEEEERQRGNFPDRFSGHQFPNYSSELNVNALLLGDSALYLCASSRTGRGTGELFFGEGSRLTVL.

This clonotype was detected ten times or more. The rearrangement links TRBV29-1 to TRBJ2-4; D is perhaps TRBD1 (6 bases). CDR1 and CDR2 from the germline V gene are SQVTM and ANQGSEA. V was cut by 3 bases and J by 9 bases, with 15 bases left in between. The CDR3 runs 13 residues. This CDR3 is CSVDPGQNGIQYF. The CDR3 DNA reads as TGCAGCGTTGACCCCGGACAGAACGGCATTCAGTACTTC.

The CDR3 loop is CSAAATSSYNEQFF. In nucleotides, the CDR3 is TGCAGTGCTGCAGCGACGAGCTCCTACAATGAGCAGTTCTTC. The chain combines TRBV20-1 with TRBJ2-1; no clear D gene. V dropped 5 bases and J dropped 0 bases, with 11 bases sitting between them. This CDR3 comprises 14 residues. Germline V gene sequence: CDR1 DFQATT, CDR2 SNEGSKA (reference sequence).

The chain couples TRBV5-1 to TRBJ2-3; 11 bases match TRBD1. Germline trimming cut 4 bases from V and 5 bases from J; bases unmatched to any gene: 3. CDR1 is SGHRS, CDR2 YFSETQ, per germline. The CDR3 spans 14 residues. CDR3 bases: TGCGCCAGCAGCCAGGGACAGGGGGTAGATACGCAGTATTTT. The encoded protein is CASSQGQGVDTQYF.

This clonotype has only a few counts. This sequence joins TRBV12-3 or TRBV12-4 and TRBJ2-1; 12 bases are shared with TRBD2. The ends lost 7 bases at V and 2 bases at J; junction bases unmatched: 3. The CDR3 spans 15 residues. CDR3 DNA sequence: TGTGCCAGCACCACTAGCGGGAGGCCCTACAATGAGCAGTTCTTC. Protein: CASTTSGRPYNEQFF.

The gene calls are TRBV12-3 or TRBV12-4 and TRBJ2-7, with TRBD1 as a possible D gene (6 bases). Between the trimmed V and J ends, which lost 5 bases and 2 bases, there was a span of 16 bases. CDR3 length equals 15 residues. CDR3 sequence (DNA): TGTGCCAGCAGTCACCGATCGGGACAAACCTACGAGCAGTACTTC. Its translation is CASSHRSGQTYEQYF.

This clonotype was recorded a few times. V gene TRBV6-1 combines with J gene TRBJ1-1; D remains ambiguous. V lost 0 bases and J lost 5, with 19 bases in between. The CDR3 has 17 residues. The V gene's germline CDR1 is MNHNS and CDR2 SASEGT. CDR3 in amino acids: CASSEAFMGEWRTEAFF. In DNA form, the CDR3 reads TGTGCCAGCAGTGAAGCTTTTATGGGCGAGTGGCGGACTGAAGCTTTCTTT.

This clonotype showed up just a few times. The chain employs TRBV7-6 and TRBJ2-2, with D perhaps assigned TRBD1 or TRBD2 (5 bases each). The germline CDR1 and CDR2 sequences are SGHVS and FNYEAQ. V lost 6 bases and J lost 1, with 18 bases in between. The CDR3 totals 17 residues. CDR3 residues: CASSWDPRKGNTGELFF. Here the CDR3 DNA reads TGTGCCAGCAGTTGGGACCCCCGGAAAGGGAACACCGGGGAGCTGTTTTTT. Full variable domain (outside the CDR3, taken from reference TRBV7-6 and TRBJ2-2): GAGVSQSPRYKVTKRGQDVALRCDPISGHVSLYWYRQALGQGPEFLTYFNYEAQQDKSGLPNDRFSAERPEGSISTLTIQRTEQRDSAMYRCASSWDPRKGNTGELFFGEGSRLTVL.

This clonotype was observed a few times. The chain has TRBV7-3 and TRBJ2-1; D possibly corresponds to TRBD2 (6 bases). V was cut by 2 bases and J by 8 bases, with 19 bases left in between. The CDR3 loop spans 16 amino acids. Germline CDR1 reads SGHTA; CDR2 reads FQGTGA. The CDR3 DNA follows: TGTGCCAGCAGCTTAGGTGTTCTAGGAGGGGCGGATGAGCAGTTCTTC. It codes for CASSLGVLGGADEQFF.

This clonotype was recorded a few times. The chain combines TRBV9 with TRBJ2-5, with D maybe TRBD2 (6 bases). From germline, CDR1 is SGDLS and CDR2 YYNGEE. The CDR3 loop spans 13 amino acids. V lost 1 base and J 4 bases, leaving 8 bases between the germline ends. Here the CDR3 DNA reads TGTGCCAGCAGCGTAACTAGCCGAGAGACCCAGTACTTC. The encoded protein is CASSVTSRETQYF.

The chain employs TRBV12-3 or TRBV12-4 and TRBJ2-7, with 11 nucleotides matching TRBD2. The CDR3 has 14 amino acids. The V and J ends lost 6 bases and 6 bases, in that order; junction bases with no gene match: 7. The CDR3 nucleotides read TGTGCCAGCAGCTCCCGACTAGCGGGGTTCGAGCAGTACTTC. Translating it yields CASSSRLAGFEQYF.

The chain is built from TRBV7-3 and TRBJ2-1; perhaps TRBD2 as D (6 bases). Germline assignment: CDR1 SGHTA and CDR2 FQGTGA. V was cut by 5 bases and J by 7 bases, with 18 bases left in between. This CDR3 has 15 amino acids. CDR3 residues: CASSPGRLGGNEQFF. The CDR3 DNA sequence: TGTGCCAGCAGCCCGGGGAGGCTAGGTGGGAATGAGCAGTTCTTC.

In this sample, this clonotype turned up a few times. The genes are TRBV20-1 and TRBJ2-1, with unresolved D. V was shortened by 1 base and J by 2 bases, with 15 bases between the two germline ends. Germline values: CDR1 DFQATT, CDR2 SNEGSKA (reference sequence). The CDR3 sequence is 16 residues long. This chain's CDR3 is CSARASKGAPYNEQFF. Written as DNA, the CDR3 is TGCAGTGCTAGAGCGTCGAAGGGTGCTCCCTACAATGAGCAGTTCTTC.